The 20 T cell receptor beta chains in this list originate from one sample, sequenced in a study of cytomegalovirus exposure and HLA in healthy donors. Sequencing was performed with immunoSEQ multiplex PCR; in TCRdb, only in-frame clones are kept and a portion is missing. Found here are more than 95,000 clones, about 85% of them singletons; the top ten hold 4%. Sequencing was done on a sample of PBMCs. All receptors derive from a woman younger than 35 in good health and CMV-seropositive.

V and J are TRBV19 and TRBJ2-7; 7 bases agree with TRBD1. The CDR3 runs 17 residues. V dropped 6 bases and J dropped 6; count of bases not matched to a gene: 20. Germline loops: CDR1 LNHDA, CDR2 SQIVND (reference sequence). This chain's CDR3 is CASSKKPGQCDGREQYF. DNA for the CDR3: TGTGCCAGTAGCAAAAAACCGGGACAGTGCGATGGTCGCGAGCAGTACTTC.

The genes are TRBV30 and TRBJ1-4; D is unclear. Germline loops: CDR1 GTSNPN, CDR2 SVGIG (reference sequence). This CDR3 is 11 amino acids long. V shed 1 base and J shed 8 bases, with 5 bases lying between them. The CDR3 DNA reads TGTGCCTGGAGTGAGACAGAAAAACTGTTTTTT. Translated, it gives CAWSETEKLFF.

J is TRBJ2-7 and V is TRBV14, with 7 bases that match TRBD1. Germline CDR1 is SGHDN and CDR2 is FVKESK. V lost 1 base and J lost 3; bases outside the gene matches: 6. The CDR3 is 15 amino acids. The CDR3 spells CASSQGPGTDYEQYF. The CDR3 DNA reads as TGTGCCAGCAGCCAAGGTCCCGGGACAGACTACGAGCAGTACTTC.

This clone was seen once. The chain is built from TRBV9 and TRBJ1-1; D remains unclear. V was cut by 4 bases and J by 0 bases, with 7 bases left in between. This CDR3 contains 13 residues. Germline V gene lookup returns CDR1 SGDLS and CDR2 YYNGEE. The CDR3 DNA follows: TGTGCCAGCAGCTCCGACATGAACACTGAAGCTTTCTTT. This codes for CASSSDMNTEAFF.

This chain links TRBV28 with TRBJ1-1, with TRBD1 as a possible D gene (5 bases). V was pared by 4 bases and J by 4 bases, with 10 bases between. This CDR3 contains 13 residues. Germline CDR1 MDHEN, CDR2 SYDVKM. The CDR3: CASSSPGPTEAFF. Written as DNA, the CDR3 is TGTGCCAGCAGTTCACCAGGGCCCACTGAAGCTTTCTTT.

V usage is TRBV5-6 and J usage is TRBJ2-5, with 9 positions matching TRBD1. This CDR3 has 14 amino acids. Germline V gene data show CDR1 as SGHDT and CDR2 as YYEEEE. The J segment lost 7 bases and the V segment lost 4 bases, leaving 8 bases of the junction unmatched. CDR3 coding DNA: TGTGCCAGCAGCCGTCCGGGACAGGGACGGACCCAGTACTTC. Protein: CASSRPGQGRTQYF.

Regarding this clone: Likely a read error: the CDR3 ends without its conserved phenylalanine or tryptophan. The DNA is omitted, as the CDR3 cannot be located on it reliably, and the CDR3 follows TCRdb's listing. The genes are TRBV28 and TRBJ1-1; the table's D call of TRBD1 was not tested on the DNA. The length of the CDR3 is 15 amino acids, counting both ends. Looked up from germline, CDR1 is MDHEN and CDR2 is SYDVKM. CDR3 region: CASSAHAGTGDSSNV.

The rearrangement links TRBV28 to TRBJ2-2, with 9 bases fitting TRBD2. Germline CDR1 is MDHEN and CDR2 is SYDVKM. J lost 4 bases, V lost 10 bases, and 4 bases had no gene match. The CDR3 runs to 13 residues. CDR3 region: CATSGAGTGELFF. The CDR3 nucleotides read TGTGCCACTAGCGGGGCCGGCACCGGGGAGCTGTTTTTT.

The chain uses TRBV10-2 and TRBJ2-7; D might be TRBD1 (5 bases). The CDR3 sequence is 15 residues long. Germline loops: CDR1 WSHSY, CDR2 SAAADI. Trimming left V 3 bases short and J 3 bases short, with 15 bases between. Here the CDR3 DNA reads TGCGCCAGCAGTGAACAGACAGACAAAGTCTACGAGCAGTACTTC. Its translation is CASSEQTDKVYEQYF.

The chain employs TRBV5-1 and TRBJ1-5, with D unclear. The germline V gene encodes CDR1 SGHRS and CDR2 YFSETQ. Deletions cut 0 bases from V and 2 bases from J, with 6 bases between. This CDR3 contains 14 residues. The CDR3 is CASSLGSGNQPQHF. The CDR3 DNA reads as TGCGCCAGCAGCTTGGGAAGCGGCAATCAGCCCCAGCATTTT.

The rearrangement links TRBV6-5 to TRBJ2-2, with 8 bases identical to TRBD1. This CDR3 region has 14 residues. Germline V gene sequence: CDR1 MNHEY, CDR2 SVGAGI. The junction had 7 bases not matched to a gene; V was cut back by 7 bases and J by 6 bases. CDR3 amino acids: CASISQGAAGELFF. DNA for the CDR3: TGTGCCAGCATTAGCCAGGGGGCCGCCGGGGAGCTGTTTTTT.

The chain recombines TRBV5-1 with TRBJ1-1; D is unresolved. Trimming pared 0 bases from V and 7 bases from J, leaving 13 bases between. The CDR3 is 14 amino acids. Germline V lookup: CDR1 SGHRS, CDR2 YFSETQ. The CDR3 nucleotides are TGCGCCAGCAGCTTGGAAGTGGGCGCATATGAAGCTTTCTTT. It yields the protein CASSLEVGAYEAFF.

This clone appeared a few times. J is TRBJ1-5 and V is TRBV28, with a weak D call TRBD1 (5 bases). Trimming removed 1 base at V and 6 bases at J, with 13 bases between. Germline CDR1 and CDR2: MDHEN and SYDVKM. CDR3 length: 15 amino acids. The CDR3 is CASSLSTGWGQPQHF. The CDR3, as DNA: TGTGCCAGCAGTTTATCTACAGGATGGGGTCAGCCCCAGCATTTT.

This clone has just one count. This chain joins TRBV9 and TRBJ2-5; 7 bases are shared with TRBD2. The CDR3 covers 16 residues. J gave up 2 bases and V 4 bases, and 11 bases lay outside the gene matches. Germline lookup yields CDR1 SGDLS and CDR2 YYNGEE. The CDR3 DNA reads as TGTGCCAGCAGCATGACTCTAGCGGCAACTCAAGAGACCCAGTACTTC. Translated: CASSMTLAATQETQYF.

The genes are TRBV2 and TRBJ1-2, with 7 bases fitting TRBD1. The germline CDR1 and CDR2 sequences are SNHLY and FYNNEI. The CDR3 sequence is 15 residues long. Trimming took 2 bases from V and 3 from J; bases not matched to a gene: 6. The CDR3 spells CASSEMGTVYYGYTF. Written as DNA, the CDR3 is TGTGCCAGCAGTGAAATGGGGACAGTATACTATGGCTACACCTTC.

The J gene is TRBJ2-5, the V gene TRBV6-5, with 9 bases matching TRBD2. This CDR3 has 14 amino acids. The V segment lost 6 bases and the J segment 3 bases; nucleotides outside the gene matches: 5. The germline V gene encodes CDR1 MNHEY and CDR2 SVGAGI. CDR3 nucleotides: TGTGCCAGCAGCAATAGCGGGAGAGAAGAGACCCAGTACTTC. It translates to CASSNSGREETQYF.

The chain carries TRBV7-8 and TRBJ2-7; 11 nucleotides match TRBD1. V shed 5 bases and J 1 base; nucleotides not matched to a gene: 4. CDR3 length equals 15 residues. Germline CDR1 is SGHVS and CDR2 is FQNEAQ. The CDR3 bases are TGTGCCAGCAGCAACCGGGACAGGGGGTCCTACGAGCAGTACTTC. Protein sequence: CASSNRDRGSYEQYF.

The rearrangement links TRBV10-1 to TRBJ2-5; D is unclear. CDR1 and CDR2 (germline): WNHNN, SYGVQD (reference sequence). The CDR3 has 12 amino acids. Trimming cost V 3 bases and J 5 bases, with 7 bases left between them. In DNA, the CDR3 is TGCGCCAGCAGTGATGCCGCGGAGACCCAGTACTTC. Its protein product is CASSDAAETQYF.

The CDR3 DNA sequence: TGTGCCAGCAGTGAAGGGACACCCAAAAACATTCAGTACTTC. This encodes CASSEGTPKNIQYF. The chain links TRBV25-1 to TRBJ2-4, with D possibly being TRBD1 (6 bases). The germline gives CDR1 MGHDK, CDR2 SYGVNS. V was clipped by 2 bases and J by 2 bases, with 7 bases between them. The CDR3 sequence is 14 residues long.

This chain connects TRBV2 to TRBJ2-7; 8 bases agree with TRBD2. With V trimmed by 6 bases and J by 3 bases, 4 bases remained unmatched. Germline V gene data show CDR1 as SNHLY and CDR2 as FYNNEI. The CDR3 is 13 amino acids. CDR3 region: CASRKAGDYEQYF. The CDR3 DNA reads TGTGCCAGCAGGAAAGCGGGAGACTACGAGCAGTACTTC. The full variable domain, rest sourced from reference TRBV2 and TRBJ2-7, is EPEVTQTPSHQVTQMGQEVILRCVPISNHLYFYWYRQILGQKVEFLVSFYNNEISEKSEIFDDQFSVERPDGSNFTLKIRSTKLEDSAMYFCASRKAGDYEQYFGPGTRLTVT.